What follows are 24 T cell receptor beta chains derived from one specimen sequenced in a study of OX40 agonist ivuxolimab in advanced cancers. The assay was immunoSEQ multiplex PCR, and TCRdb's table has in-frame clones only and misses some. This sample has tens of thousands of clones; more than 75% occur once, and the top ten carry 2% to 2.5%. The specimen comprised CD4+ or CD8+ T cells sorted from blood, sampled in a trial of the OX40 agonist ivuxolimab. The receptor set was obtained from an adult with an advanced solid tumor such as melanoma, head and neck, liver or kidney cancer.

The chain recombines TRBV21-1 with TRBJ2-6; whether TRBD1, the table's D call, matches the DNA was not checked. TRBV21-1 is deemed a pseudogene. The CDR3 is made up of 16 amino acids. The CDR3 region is CASSYRDPTGANVLTF. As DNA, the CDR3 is TGTGCCAGCAGCTACAGGGACCCCACTGGGGCCAACGTCCTGACTTTC.

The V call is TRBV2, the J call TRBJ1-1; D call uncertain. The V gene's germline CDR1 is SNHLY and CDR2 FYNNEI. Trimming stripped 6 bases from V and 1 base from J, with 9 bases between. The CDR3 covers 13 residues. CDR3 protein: CASRQDWNTEAFF. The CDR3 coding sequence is TGTGCCAGCAGGCAAGACTGGAACACTGAAGCTTTCTTT.

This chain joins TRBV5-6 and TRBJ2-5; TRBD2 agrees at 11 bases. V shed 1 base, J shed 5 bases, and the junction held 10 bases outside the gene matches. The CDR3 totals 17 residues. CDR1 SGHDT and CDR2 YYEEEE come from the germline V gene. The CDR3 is CASSLWLAGGPGETQYF. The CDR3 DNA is TGTGCCAGCAGCTTGTGGTTAGCGGGAGGGCCGGGGGAGACCCAGTACTTC.

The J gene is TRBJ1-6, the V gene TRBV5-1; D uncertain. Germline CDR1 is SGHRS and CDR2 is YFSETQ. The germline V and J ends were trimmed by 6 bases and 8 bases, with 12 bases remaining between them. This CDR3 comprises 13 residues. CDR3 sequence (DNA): TGCGCCAGCACCTCTTCCGTCGATTCACCCCTCCACTTT. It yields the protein CASTSSVDSPLHF. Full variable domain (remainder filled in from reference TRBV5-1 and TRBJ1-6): KAGVTQTPRYLIKTRGQQVTLSCSPISGHRSVSWYQQTPGQGLQFLFEYFSETQRNKGNFPGRFSGRQFSNSRSEMNVSTLELGDSALYLCASTSSVDSPLHFGNGTRLTVT.

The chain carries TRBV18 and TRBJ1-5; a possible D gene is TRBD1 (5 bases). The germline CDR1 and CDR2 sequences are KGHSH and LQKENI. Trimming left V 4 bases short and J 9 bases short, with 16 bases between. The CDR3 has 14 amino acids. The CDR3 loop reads CASSLGQGAGPQHF. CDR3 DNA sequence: TGTGCCAGCTCACTGGGGCAGGGCGCGGGGCCCCAGCATTTT.

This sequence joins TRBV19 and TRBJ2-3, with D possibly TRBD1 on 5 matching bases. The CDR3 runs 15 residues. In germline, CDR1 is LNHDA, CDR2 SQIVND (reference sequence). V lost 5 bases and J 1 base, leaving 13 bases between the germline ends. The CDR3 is CASSSFGHRTDTQYF. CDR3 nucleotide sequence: TGTGCCAGTAGTTCCTTCGGACACCGCACAGATACGCAGTATTTT.

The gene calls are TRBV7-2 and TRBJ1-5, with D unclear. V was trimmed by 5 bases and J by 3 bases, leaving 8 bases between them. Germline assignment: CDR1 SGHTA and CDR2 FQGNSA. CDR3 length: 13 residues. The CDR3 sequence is CASSTDINQPQHF. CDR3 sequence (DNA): TGTGCCAGCAGCACCGACATCAATCAGCCCCAGCATTTT.

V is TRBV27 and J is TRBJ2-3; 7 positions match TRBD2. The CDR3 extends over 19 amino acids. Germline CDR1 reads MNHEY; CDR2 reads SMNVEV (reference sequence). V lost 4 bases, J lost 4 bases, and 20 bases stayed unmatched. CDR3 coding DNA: TGTGCCAGCAGTTCGACGTTCACACGAGCGGGATTTAATGCAGATACGCAGTATTTT. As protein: CASSSTFTRAGFNADTQYF.

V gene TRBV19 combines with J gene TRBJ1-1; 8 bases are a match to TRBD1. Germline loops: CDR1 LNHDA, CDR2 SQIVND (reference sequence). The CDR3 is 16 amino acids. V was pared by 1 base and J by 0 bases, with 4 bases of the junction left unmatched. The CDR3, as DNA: TGTGCCAGTAGTATAGCGAGGGGACAGGTGAACACTGAAGCTTTCTTT. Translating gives CASSIARGQVNTEAFF. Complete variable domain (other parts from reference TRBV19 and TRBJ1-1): DGGITQSPKYLFRKEGQNVTLSCEQNLNHDAMYWYRQDPGQGLRLIYYSQIVNDFQKGDIAEGYSVSREKKESFPLTVTSAQKNPTAFYLCASSIARGQVNTEAFFGQGTRLTVV.

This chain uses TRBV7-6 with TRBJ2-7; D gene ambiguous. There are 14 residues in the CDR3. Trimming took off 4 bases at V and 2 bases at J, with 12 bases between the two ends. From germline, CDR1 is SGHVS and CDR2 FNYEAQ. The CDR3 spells CASSSQGAAYEQYF. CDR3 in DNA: TGTGCCAGCAGCTCTCAAGGAGCAGCCTACGAGCAGTACTTC.

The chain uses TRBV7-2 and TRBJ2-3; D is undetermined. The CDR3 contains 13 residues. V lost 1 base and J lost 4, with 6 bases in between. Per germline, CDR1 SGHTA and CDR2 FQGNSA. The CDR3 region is CASSLGVADTQYF. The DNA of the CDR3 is TGTGCCAGCAGCTTAGGTGTCGCAGATACGCAGTATTTT.

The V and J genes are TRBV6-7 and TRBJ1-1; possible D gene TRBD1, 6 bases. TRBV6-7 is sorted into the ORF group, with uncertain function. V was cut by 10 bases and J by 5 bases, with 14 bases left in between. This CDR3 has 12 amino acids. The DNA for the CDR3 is TGTGCCAACCCCACAGGGCAGACTGAAGCTTTCTTT. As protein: CANPTGQTEAFF.

Here the CDR3 DNA reads TGTGCCAGCACCGGTCAGGGGGAATATGGCTACACCTTC. It codes for CASTGQGEYGYTF. V usage is TRBV2 and J usage is TRBJ1-2; TRBD1 aligns across 7 bases. Germline V gene data show CDR1 as SNHLY and CDR2 as FYNNEI. Trimming removed 7 bases from V and 5 bases from J; junction bases left unmatched: 7. CDR3 length: 13 residues.

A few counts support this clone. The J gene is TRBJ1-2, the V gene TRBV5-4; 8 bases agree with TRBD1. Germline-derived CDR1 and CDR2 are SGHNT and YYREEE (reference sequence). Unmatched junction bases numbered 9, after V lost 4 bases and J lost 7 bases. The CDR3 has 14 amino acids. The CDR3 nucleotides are TGTGCCAGCAGCCCACAGGGGGGGCCCAGTGGCTACACCTTC. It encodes CASSPQGGPSGYTF.

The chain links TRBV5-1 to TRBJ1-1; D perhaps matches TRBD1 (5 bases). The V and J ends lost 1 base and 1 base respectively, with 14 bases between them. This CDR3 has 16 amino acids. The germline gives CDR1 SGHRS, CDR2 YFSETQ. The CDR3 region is CASSLRQDGANTEAFF. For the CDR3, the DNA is TGCGCCAGCAGCTTGAGGCAGGACGGGGCGAACACTGAAGCTTTCTTT.

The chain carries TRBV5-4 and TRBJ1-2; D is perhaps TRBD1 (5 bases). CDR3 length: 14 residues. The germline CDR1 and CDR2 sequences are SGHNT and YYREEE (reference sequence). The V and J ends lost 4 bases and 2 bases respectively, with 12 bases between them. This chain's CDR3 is CASSPGGGNYGYTF. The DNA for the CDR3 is TGTGCCAGCAGCCCGGGTGGGGGAAACTATGGCTACACCTTC.

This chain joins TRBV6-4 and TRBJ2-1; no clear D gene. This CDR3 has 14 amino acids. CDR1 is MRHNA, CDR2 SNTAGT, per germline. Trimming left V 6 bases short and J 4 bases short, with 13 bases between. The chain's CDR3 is CASSVEGFYNEQFF. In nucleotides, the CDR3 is TGTGCCAGCAGCGTAGAAGGCTTTTACAATGAGCAGTTCTTC.

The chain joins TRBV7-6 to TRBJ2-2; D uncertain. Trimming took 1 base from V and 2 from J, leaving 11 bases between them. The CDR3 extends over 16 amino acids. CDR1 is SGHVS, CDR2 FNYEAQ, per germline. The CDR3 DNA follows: TGTGCCAGCAGCTTAGTCTACTCAGGAAACACCGGGGAGCTGTTTTTT. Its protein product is CASSLVYSGNTGELFF.

The CDR3 protein is CASIAIQRTEAFF. The DNA for the CDR3 is TGTGCCAGCATTGCTATTCAACGCACTGAAGCTTTCTTT. The J gene is TRBJ1-1, the V gene TRBV6-1, with D uncertain. Germline-derived CDR1 and CDR2 are MNHNS and SASEGT. The V and J ends lost 7 bases and 4 bases respectively, with 13 bases between them. The CDR3 covers 13 residues.

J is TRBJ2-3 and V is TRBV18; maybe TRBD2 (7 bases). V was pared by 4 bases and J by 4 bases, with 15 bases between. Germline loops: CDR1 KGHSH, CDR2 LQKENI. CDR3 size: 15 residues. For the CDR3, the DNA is TGTGCCAGCTCACTCCTTGCGGGGGCCGCAGATACGCAGTATTTT. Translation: CASSLLAGAADTQYF.

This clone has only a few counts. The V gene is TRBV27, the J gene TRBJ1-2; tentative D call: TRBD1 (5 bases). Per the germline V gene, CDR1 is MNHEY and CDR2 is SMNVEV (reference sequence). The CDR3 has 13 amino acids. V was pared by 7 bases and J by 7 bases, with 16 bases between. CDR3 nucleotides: TGTGCCAGCACCAGCCCAGGGAGTGGTGGCTACACCTTC. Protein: CASTSPGSGGYTF.

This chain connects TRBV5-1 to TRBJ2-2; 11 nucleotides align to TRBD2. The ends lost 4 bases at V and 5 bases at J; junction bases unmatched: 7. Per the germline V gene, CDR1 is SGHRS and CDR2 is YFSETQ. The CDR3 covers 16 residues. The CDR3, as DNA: TGCGCCAGCAGCAAAGGGACTAGCGGAGGAACCGGGGAGCTGTTTTTT. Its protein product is CASSKGTSGGTGELFF.

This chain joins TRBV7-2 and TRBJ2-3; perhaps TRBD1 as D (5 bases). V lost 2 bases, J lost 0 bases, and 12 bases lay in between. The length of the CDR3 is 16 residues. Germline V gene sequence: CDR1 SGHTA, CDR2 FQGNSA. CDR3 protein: CASSLRTRTSTDTQYF. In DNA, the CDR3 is TGTGCCAGCAGCTTAAGGACAAGAACTAGCACAGATACGCAGTATTTT.

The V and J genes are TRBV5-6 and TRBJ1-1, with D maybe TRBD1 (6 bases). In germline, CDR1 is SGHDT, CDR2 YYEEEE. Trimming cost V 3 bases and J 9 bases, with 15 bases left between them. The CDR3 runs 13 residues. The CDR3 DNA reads TGTGCCAGCAGCTGGGGGCGGGGAAGGAAAGCTTTCTTT. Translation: CASSWGRGRKAFF.